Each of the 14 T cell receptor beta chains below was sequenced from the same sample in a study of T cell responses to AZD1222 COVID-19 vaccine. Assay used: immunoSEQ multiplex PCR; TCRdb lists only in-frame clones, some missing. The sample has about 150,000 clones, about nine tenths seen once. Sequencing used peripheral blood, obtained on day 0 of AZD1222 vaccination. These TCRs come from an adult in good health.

CDR3 in DNA: TGTGCCAGCAGCAAAACCGGGGCCCAAGGGACAGATACGCAGTATTTT. Amino acids: CASSKTGAQGTDTQYF. The chain is built from TRBV7-2 and TRBJ2-3; D is tentatively TRBD1 or TRBD2 (5 bases each). This CDR3 has 16 residues. V shed 5 bases and J shed 3 bases, with 18 bases lying between them. Germline V gene data show CDR1 as SGHTA and CDR2 as FQGNSA.

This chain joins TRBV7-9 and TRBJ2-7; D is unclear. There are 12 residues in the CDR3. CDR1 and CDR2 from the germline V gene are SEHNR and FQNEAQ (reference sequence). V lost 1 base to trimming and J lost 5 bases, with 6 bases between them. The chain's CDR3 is CASSLGANEQYF. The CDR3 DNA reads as TGTGCCAGCAGCTTAGGAGCGAACGAGCAGTACTTC.

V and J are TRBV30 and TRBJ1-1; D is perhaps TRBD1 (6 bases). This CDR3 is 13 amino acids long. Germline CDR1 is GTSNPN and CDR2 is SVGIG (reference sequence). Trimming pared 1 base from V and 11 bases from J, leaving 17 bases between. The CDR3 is CAWSGGAGVEAFF. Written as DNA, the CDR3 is TGTGCCTGGAGTGGGGGGGCAGGGGTTGAGGCTTTCTTT.

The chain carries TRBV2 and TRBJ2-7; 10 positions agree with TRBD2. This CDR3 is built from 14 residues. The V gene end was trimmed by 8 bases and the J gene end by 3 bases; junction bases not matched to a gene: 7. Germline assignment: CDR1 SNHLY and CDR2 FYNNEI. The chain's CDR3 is CASLEQREGYEQYF. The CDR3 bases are TGTGCCAGCTTGGAACAGCGGGAGGGCTACGAGCAGTACTTC.

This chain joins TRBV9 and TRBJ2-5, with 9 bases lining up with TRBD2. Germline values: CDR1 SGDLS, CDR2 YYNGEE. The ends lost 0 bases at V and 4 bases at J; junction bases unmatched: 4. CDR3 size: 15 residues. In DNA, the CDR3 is TGTGCCAGCAGCGTAGGCGGTAGCGGGAGAGAGACCCAGTACTTC. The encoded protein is CASSVGGSGRETQYF.

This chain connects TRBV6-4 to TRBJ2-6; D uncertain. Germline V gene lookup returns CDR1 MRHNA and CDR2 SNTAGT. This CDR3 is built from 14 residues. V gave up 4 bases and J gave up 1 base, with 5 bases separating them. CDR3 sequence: CASSGYSGANVLTF. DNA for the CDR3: TGTGCCAGCAGTGGGTATTCTGGGGCCAACGTCCTGACTTTC.

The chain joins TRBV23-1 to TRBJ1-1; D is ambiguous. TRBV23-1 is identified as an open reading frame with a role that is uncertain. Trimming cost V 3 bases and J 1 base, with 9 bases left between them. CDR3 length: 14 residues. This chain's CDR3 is CASSHYKANTEAFF. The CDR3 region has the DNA TGCGCCAGCAGTCATTATAAGGCGAACACTGAAGCTTTCTTT.

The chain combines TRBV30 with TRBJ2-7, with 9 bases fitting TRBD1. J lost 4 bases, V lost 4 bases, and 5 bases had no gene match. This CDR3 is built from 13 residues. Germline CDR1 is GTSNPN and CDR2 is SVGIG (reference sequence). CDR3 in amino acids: CAWMGQGVYEQYF. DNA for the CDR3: TGTGCCTGGATGGGACAGGGCGTATACGAGCAGTACTTC.

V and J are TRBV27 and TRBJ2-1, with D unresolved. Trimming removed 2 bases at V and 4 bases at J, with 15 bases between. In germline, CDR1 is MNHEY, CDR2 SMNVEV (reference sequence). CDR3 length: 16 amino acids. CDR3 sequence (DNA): TGTGCCAGCAGTTTAACCCATAGATTATTGTACAATGAGCAGTTCTTC. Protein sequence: CASSLTHRLLYNEQFF.

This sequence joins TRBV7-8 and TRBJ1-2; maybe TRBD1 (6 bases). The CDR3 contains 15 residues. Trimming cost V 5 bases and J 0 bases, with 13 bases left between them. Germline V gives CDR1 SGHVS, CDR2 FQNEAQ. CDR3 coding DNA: TGTGCCAGCAGCCCTAGGGGGGGAGCTAACTATGGCTACACCTTC. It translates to CASSPRGGANYGYTF. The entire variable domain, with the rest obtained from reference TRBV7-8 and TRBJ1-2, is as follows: GAGVSQSPRYKVAKRGQDVALRCDPISGHVSLFWYQQALGQGPEFLTYFQNEAQLDKSGLPSDRFFAERPEGSVSTLKIQRTQQEDSAVYLCASSPRGGANYGYTFGSGTRLTVV.

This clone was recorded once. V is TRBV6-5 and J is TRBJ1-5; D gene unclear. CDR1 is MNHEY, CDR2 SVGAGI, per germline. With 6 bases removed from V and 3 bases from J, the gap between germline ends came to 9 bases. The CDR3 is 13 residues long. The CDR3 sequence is CASRPRDNQPQHF. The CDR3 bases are TGTGCCAGCAGGCCCCGGGACAATCAGCCCCAGCATTTT.

CDR3 residues: CASSLNGVGSGGELFF. CDR3 DNA: TGTGCCAGCAGCTTAAACGGGGTAGGGTCCGGCGGGGAGCTGTTTTTT. The J gene is TRBJ2-2, the V gene TRBV7-3; TRBD2 might be the D (5 bases). The germline gives CDR1 SGHTA, CDR2 FQGTGA. This CDR3 region has 16 residues. Between the trimmed V and J ends, which lost 1 base and 7 bases, there was a span of 16 bases.

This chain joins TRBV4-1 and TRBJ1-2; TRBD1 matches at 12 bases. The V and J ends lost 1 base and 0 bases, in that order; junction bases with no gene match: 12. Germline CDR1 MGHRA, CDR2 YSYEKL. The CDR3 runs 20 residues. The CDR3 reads CASSQAFYPGQGAANYGYTF. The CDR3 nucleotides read TGCGCCAGCAGCCAAGCATTCTACCCGGGACAGGGGGCGGCTAACTATGGCTACACCTTC.

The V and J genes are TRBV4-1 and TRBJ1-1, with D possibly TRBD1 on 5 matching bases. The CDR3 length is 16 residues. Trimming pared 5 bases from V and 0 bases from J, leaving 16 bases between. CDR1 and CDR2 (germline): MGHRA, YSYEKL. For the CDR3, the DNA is TGCGCCAGCAGCTCCCCGGACCGGGGGGTGAACACTGAAGCTTTCTTT. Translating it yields CASSSPDRGVNTEAFF.